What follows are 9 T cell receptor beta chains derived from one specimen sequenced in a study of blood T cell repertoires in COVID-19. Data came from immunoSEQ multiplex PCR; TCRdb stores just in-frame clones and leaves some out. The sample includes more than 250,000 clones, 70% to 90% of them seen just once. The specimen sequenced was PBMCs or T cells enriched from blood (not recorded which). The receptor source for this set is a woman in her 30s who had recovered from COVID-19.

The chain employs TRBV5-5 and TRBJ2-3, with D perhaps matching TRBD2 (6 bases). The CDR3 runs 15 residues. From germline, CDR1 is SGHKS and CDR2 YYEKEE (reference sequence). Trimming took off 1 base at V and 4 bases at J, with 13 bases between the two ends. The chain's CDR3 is CASSLRELAPDTQYF. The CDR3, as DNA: TGTGCCAGCAGCTTGCGGGAGCTAGCCCCAGATACGCAGTATTTT.

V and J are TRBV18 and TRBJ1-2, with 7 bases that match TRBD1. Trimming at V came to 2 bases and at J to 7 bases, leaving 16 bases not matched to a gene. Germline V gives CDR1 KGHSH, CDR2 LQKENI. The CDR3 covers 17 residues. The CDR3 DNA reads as TGTGCCAGCTCACCAAAACAGGGGCCGAGCCCCCAGCTTGGCTACACCTTC. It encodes CASSPKQGPSPQLGYTF.

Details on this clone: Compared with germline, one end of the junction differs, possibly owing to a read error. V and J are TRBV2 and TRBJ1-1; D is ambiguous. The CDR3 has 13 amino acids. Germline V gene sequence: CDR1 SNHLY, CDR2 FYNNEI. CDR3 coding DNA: TGTGCGAGCAAGCGGACGGAGAACACTGAAGCTTTCTTT. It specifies CASKRTENTEAFF.

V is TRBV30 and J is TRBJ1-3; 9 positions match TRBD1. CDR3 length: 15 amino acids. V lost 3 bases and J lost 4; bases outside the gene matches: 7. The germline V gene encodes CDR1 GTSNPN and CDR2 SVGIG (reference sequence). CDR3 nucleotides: TGTGCCTGGAGACAGGGGGCGTTCGTCGGAAACACCATATATTTT. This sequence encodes CAWRQGAFVGNTIYF. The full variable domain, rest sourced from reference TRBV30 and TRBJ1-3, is SQTIHQWPATLVQPVGSPLSLECTVEGTSNPNLYWYRQAAGRGLQLLFYSVGIGQISSEVPQNLSASRPQDRQFILSSKKLLLSDSGFYLCAWRQGAFVGNTIYFGEGSWLTVV.

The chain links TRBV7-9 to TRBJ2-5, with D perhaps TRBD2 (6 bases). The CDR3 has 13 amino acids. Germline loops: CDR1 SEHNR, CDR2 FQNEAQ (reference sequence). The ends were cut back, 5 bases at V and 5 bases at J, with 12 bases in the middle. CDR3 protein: CASSPPGVETQYF. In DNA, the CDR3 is TGTGCCAGCAGCCCGCCGGGGGTGGAGACCCAGTACTTC.

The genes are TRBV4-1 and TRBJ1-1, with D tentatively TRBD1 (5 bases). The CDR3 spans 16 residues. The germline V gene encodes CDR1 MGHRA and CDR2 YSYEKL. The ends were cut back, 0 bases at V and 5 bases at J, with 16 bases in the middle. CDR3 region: CASSQEPWGSETEAFF. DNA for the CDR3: TGCGCCAGCAGCCAAGAGCCTTGGGGCTCGGAGACTGAAGCTTTCTTT.

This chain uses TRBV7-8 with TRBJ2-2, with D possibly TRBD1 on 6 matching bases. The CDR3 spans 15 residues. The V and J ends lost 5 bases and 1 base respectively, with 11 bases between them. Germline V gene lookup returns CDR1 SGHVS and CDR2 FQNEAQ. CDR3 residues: CASSTTGQNTGELFF. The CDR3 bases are TGTGCCAGCAGCACCACGGGACAGAACACCGGGGAGCTGTTTTTT.

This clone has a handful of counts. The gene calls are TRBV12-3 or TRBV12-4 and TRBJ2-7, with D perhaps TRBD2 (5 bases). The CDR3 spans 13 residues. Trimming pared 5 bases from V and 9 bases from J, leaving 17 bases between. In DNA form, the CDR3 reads TGTGCCAGCAGTAGCCGCGAAGGAAGCGGGCAGTACTTC. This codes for CASSSREGSGQYF.

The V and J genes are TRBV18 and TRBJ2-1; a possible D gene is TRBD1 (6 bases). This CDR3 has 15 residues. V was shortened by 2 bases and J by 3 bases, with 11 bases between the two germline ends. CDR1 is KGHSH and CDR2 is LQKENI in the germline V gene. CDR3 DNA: TGTGCCAGCTCACCATCTGGGACACTCTACAATGAGCAGTTCTTC. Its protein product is CASSPSGTLYNEQFF. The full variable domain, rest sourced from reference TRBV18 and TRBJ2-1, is NAGVMQNPRHLVRRRGQEARLRCSPMKGHSHVYWYRQLPEEGLKFMVYLQKENIIDESGMPKERFSAEFPKEGPSILRIQQVVRGDSAAYFCASSPSGTLYNEQFFGPGTRLTVL.